The T cell receptor beta chain under discussion was sequenced for a study of blood T cell repertoires in COVID-19. Study-wide context: Specimens from acute and convalescent COVID-19 originated in the United States, Italy and Spain.

Followed over time, Seattle patients had been enrolled while infection was active. This CDR3 has 16 residues. The germline V gene encodes CDR1 LGHDT and CDR2 YNNKEL (reference sequence). With 2 bases clipped from V and 6 bases from J, the junction kept 9 bases outside the gene matches. Assay used: immunoSEQ multiplex PCR; TCRdb lists only in-frame clones, some missing. The data hold more than 300,000 clones, with 85% to 90% observed a single time. The rearrangement links TRBV3-1 (or the pseudogene TRBV3-2) to TRBJ2-2; 7 bases map to TRBD2. The sequence came from a woman aged 45 to 65 with COVID-19, enrolled during active disease. Input material: peripheral blood. CDR3 sequence: CASSQPGEGKAGELFF. The CDR3 bases are TGTGCCAGCAGCCAACCTGGGGAGGGTAAGGCCGGGGAGCTGTTTTTT.